In its sample, the clone carrying this T cell receptor beta chain was seen a few times. The antigen remains undetermined. It is unclear where the CDR3 begins or ends on the DNA, so no DNA is shown, and the CDR3 is as TCRdb lists it. The source of the sample is a study of naive and memory T cell subsets. Study-wide results and limits: Naive and memory repertoire findings lacked a ground truth for validation. From naive to CM, EM and EMRA, diversity decreased and Gini increased.

An equimolar mix of two oligonucleotides served as the beta constant-region primer for TRBC1 and TRBC2. Nested alpha and beta constant-region primers with the SP2 primer drove four PCR rounds on ligated cDNA. MiXCR, applied by TCRdb to the UMI-ligation and nested PCR reads, yields one record per CDR3 protein. The sample contains some 82,000 distinct CDR3 sequences, approximately 9.2% of which appear only once. The CDR3 is 19 amino acids in total, end residues counted. Germline loops: CDR1 LGHNA, CDR2 YSLEER. The sequence came from a human donor in good health. The chain has TRBV4-3 and TRBJ2-1; the table's TRBD1 call for D was not verified on the DNA. Input material: naive CD8+ T cells from blood. The CDR3 is CASSLYLCASSQDRREQFF.